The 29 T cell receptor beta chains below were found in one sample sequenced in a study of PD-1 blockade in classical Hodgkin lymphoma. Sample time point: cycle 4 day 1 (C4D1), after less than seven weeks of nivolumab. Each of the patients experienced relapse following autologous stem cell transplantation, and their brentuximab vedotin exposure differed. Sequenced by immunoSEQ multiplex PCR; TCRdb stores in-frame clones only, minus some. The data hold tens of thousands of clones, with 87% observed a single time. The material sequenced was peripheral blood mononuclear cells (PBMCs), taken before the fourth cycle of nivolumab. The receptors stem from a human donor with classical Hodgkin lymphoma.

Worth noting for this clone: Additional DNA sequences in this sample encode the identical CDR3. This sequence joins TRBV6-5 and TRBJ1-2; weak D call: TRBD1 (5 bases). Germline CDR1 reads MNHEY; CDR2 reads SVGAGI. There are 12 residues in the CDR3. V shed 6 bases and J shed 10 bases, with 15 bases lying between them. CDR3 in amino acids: CASSPGRRIYTF. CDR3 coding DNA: TGTGCCAGCAGCCCGGGACGGCGAATCTACACCTTC.

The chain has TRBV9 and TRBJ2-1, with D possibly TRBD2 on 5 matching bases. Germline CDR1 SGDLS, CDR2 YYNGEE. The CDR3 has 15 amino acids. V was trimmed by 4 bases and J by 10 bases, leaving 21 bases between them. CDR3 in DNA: TGTGCCAGCAGCTCACGAAGTTGGGAGCTAAGCGAGCAGTTCTTC. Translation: CASSSRSWELSEQFF.

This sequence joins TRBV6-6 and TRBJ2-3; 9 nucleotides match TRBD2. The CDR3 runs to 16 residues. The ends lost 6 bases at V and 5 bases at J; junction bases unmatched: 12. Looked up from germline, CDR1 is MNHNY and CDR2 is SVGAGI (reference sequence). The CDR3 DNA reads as TGTGCCAGCAGATCCGATAGCGGGGGTGGGGGAGATACGCAGTATTTT. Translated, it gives CASRSDSGGGGDTQYF.

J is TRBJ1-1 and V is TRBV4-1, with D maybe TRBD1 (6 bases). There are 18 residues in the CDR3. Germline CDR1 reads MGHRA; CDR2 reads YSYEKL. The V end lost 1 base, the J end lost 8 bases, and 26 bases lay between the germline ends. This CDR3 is CASSQGVHHRDVLTEAFF. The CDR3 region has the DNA TGCGCCAGCAGCCAAGGCGTCCACCACAGGGACGTCTTAACAGAAGCTTTCTTT.

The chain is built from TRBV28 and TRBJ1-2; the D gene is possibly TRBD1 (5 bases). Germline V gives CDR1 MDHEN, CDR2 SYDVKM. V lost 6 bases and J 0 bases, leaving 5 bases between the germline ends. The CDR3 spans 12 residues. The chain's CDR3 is CASRTANYGYTF. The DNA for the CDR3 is TGTGCCAGCAGGACAGCTAACTATGGCTACACCTTC.

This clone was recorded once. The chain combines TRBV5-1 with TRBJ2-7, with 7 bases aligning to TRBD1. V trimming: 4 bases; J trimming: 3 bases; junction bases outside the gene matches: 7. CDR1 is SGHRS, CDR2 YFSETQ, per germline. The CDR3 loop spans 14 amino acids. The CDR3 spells CASSQGGNNYEQYF. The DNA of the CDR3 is TGCGCCAGCAGCCAAGGGGGCAATAACTACGAGCAGTACTTC.

The CDR3 sequence: CASSLGQSGREQYF. The CDR3 DNA reads as TGTGCCAGCAGCCTCGGACAGTCTGGACGAGAGCAGTACTTC. The rearrangement joins TRBV6-5 to TRBJ2-7; tentatively, D is TRBD1 (6 bases). Germline lookup yields CDR1 MNHEY and CDR2 SVGAGI. The ends were cut back, 6 bases at V and 7 bases at J, with 19 bases in the middle. The CDR3 is 14 amino acids.

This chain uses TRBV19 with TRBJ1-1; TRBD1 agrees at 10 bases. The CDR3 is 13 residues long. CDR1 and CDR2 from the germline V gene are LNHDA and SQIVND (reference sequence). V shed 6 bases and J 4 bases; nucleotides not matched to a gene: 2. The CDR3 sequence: CASRGQGLTEAFF. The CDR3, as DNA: TGTGCCAGTAGGGGACAGGGGCTCACTGAAGCTTTCTTT.

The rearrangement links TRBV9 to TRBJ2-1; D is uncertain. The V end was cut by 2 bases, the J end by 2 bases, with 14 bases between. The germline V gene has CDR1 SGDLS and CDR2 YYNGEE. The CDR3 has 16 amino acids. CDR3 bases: TGTGCCAGCAGCGTCCCCCGTGCGGCGGCCTACAATGAGCAGTTCTTC. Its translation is CASSVPRAAAYNEQFF. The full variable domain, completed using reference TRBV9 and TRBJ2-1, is DSGVTQTPKHLITATGQRVTLRCSPRSGDLSVYWYQQSLDQGLQFLIQYYNGEERAKGNILERFSAQQFPDLHSELNLSSLELGDSALYFCASSVPRAAAYNEQFFGPGTRLTVL.

The CDR3: CASSEAYRVGGYTF. The CDR3 DNA reads as TGTGCCAGCAGTGAAGCGTATAGGGTTGGAGGCTACACCTTC. The chain couples TRBV6-1 to TRBJ1-2, with D uncertain. The CDR3 has 14 amino acids. Per the germline V gene, CDR1 is MNHNS and CDR2 is SASEGT. V was pared by 0 bases and J by 8 bases, with 13 bases between.

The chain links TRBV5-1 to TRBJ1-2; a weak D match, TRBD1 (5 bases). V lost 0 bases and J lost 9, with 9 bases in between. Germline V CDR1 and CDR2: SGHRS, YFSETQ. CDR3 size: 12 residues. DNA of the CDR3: TGCGCCAGCAGCTTGGTGCCAGGGAGCTACACCTTC. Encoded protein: CASSLVPGSYTF.

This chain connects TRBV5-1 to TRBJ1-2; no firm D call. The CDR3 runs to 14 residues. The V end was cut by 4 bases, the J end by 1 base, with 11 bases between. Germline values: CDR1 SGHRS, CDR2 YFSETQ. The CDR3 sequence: CASSRWTDNYGYTF. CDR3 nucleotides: TGCGCCAGCAGCAGATGGACGGATAACTATGGCTACACCTTC.

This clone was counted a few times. DNA of the CDR3: TGCAGTGCTCATCCGAGGGGTGAAGCTTTCTTT. This gives the protein CSAHPRGEAFF. The chain recombines TRBV20-1 with TRBJ1-1, with D possibly TRBD1 on 5 matching bases. This CDR3 spans 11 amino acids. Per the germline V gene, CDR1 is DFQATT and CDR2 is SNEGSKA (reference sequence). V was pared by 5 bases and J by 7 bases, with 11 bases between.

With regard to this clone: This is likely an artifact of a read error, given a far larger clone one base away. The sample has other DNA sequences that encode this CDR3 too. The CDR3 DNA follows: TGTGCCAGCAGCCAAGATGGGGGGTATAGCACAGATACGCAGTATTTT. This translates into CASSQDGGYSTDTQYF. The genes are TRBV5-2 and TRBJ2-3; TRBD2 was called by the table and not checked on the DNA. TRBV5-2 is labeled a pseudogene. This CDR3 is 16 amino acids long.

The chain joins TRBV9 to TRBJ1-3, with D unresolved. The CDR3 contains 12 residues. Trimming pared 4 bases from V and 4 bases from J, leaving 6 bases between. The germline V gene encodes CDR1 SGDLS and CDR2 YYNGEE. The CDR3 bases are TGTGCCAGCAGCCAGATCGGAAACACCATATATTTT. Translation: CASSQIGNTIYF.

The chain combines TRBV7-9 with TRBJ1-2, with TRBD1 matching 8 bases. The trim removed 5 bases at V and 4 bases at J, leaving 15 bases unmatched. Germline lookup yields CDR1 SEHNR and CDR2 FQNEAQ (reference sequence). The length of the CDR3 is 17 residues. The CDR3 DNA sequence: TGTGCCAGCAGCCCAACAGGGGGTAGAGCAGGTCCCTATGGCTACACCTTC. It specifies CASSPTGGRAGPYGYTF.

The CDR3 DNA reads TGTGCCAGCAGTACTAGTTCGGGGTACAATGAGCAGTTCTTC. It specifies CASSTSSGYNEQFF. The chain recombines TRBV9 with TRBJ2-1; D perhaps matches TRBD2 (5 bases). The CDR3 totals 14 residues. Germline V lookup: CDR1 SGDLS, CDR2 YYNGEE. Trimming took off 5 bases at V and 4 bases at J, with 13 bases between the two ends.

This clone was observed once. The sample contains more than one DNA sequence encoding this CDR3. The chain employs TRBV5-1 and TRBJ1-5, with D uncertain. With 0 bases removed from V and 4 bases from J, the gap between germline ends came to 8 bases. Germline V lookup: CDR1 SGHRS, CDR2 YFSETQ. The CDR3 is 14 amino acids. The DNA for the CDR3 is TGCGCCAGCAGCTTGGATGGAAGGAATCAGCCCCAGCATTTT. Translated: CASSLDGRNQPQHF.

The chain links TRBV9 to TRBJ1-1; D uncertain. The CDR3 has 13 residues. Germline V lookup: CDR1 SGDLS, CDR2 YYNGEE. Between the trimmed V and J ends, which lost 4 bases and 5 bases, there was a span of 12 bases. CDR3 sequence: CASSLVAGTEAFF. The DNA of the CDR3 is TGTGCCAGCAGCCTGGTGGCGGGGACTGAAGCTTTCTTT.

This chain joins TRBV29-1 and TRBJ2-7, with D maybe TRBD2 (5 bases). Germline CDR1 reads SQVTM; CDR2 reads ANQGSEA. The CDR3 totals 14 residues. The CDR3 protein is CSLRGRSHSYEQYF. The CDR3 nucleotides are TGCAGTCTACGCGGGCGGTCTCACTCCTACGAGCAGTACTTC.

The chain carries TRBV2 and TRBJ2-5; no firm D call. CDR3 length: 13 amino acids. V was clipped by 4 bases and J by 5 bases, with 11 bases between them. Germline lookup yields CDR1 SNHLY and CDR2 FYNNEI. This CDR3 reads CASSVVGMETQYF. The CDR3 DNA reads TGTGCCAGCAGTGTGGTAGGAATGGAGACCCAGTACTTC.

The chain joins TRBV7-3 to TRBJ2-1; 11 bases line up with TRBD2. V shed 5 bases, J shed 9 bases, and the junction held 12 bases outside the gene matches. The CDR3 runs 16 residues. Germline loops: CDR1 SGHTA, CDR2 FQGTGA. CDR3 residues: CASSPPGSGGAIEQFF. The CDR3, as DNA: TGTGCCAGCAGCCCCCCGGGTAGCGGGGGGGCAATTGAGCAGTTCTTC.

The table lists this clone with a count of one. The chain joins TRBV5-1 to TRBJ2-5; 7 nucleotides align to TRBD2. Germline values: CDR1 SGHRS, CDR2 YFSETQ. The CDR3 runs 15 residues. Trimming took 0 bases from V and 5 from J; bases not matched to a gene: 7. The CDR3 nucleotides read TGCGCCAGCAGCTTGGTGGGCAGGGAGGGCGAGACCCAGTACTTC. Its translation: CASSLVGREGETQYF.

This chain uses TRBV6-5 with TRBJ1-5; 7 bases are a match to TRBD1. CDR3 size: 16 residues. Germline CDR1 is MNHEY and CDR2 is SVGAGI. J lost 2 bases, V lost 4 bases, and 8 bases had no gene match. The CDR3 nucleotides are TGTGCCAGCAGTTCATTCAGGGGGAAGGGCAATCAGCCCCAGCATTTT. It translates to CASSSFRGKGNQPQHF.

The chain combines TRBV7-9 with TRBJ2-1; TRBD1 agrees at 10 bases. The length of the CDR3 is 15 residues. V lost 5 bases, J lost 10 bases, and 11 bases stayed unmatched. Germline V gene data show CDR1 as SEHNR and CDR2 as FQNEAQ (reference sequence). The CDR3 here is CASSLDRGRAGEQFF. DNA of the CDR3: TGTGCCAGCAGCCTAGACAGGGGGCGGGCGGGAGAGCAGTTCTTC. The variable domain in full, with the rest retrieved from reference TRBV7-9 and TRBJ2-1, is DTGVSQNPRHKITKRGQNVTFRCDPISEHNRLYWYRQTLGQGPEFLTYFQNEAQLEKSRLLSDRFSAERPKGSFSTLEIQRTEQGDSAMYLCASSLDRGRAGEQFFGPGTRLTVL.

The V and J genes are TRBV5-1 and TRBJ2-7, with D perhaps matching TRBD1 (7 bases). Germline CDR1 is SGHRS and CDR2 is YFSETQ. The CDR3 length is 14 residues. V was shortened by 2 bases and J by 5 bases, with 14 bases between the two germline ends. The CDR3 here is CASSFLDREDEQYF. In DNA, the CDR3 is TGCGCCAGCAGCTTTCTCGACAGGGAGGACGAGCAGTACTTC.

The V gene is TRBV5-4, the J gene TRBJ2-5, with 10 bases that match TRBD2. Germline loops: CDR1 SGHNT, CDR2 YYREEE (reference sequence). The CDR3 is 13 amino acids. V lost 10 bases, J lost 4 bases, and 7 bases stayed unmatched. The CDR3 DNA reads TGTGCCTTCGAGCGGGGGGGCTTAGAGACCCAGTACTTC. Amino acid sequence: CAFERGGLETQYF.

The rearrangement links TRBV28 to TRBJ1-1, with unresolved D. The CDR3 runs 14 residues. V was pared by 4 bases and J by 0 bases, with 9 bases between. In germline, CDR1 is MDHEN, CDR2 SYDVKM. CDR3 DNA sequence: TGTGCCAGCAGTTCCCCCATAATGAACACTGAAGCTTTCTTT. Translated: CASSSPIMNTEAFF. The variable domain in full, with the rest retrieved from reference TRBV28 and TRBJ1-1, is DVKVTQSSRYLVKRTGEKVFLECVQDMDHENMFWYRQDPGLGLRLIYFSYDVKMKEKGDIPEGYSVSREKKERFSLILESASTNQTSMYLCASSSPIMNTEAFFGQGTRLTVV.

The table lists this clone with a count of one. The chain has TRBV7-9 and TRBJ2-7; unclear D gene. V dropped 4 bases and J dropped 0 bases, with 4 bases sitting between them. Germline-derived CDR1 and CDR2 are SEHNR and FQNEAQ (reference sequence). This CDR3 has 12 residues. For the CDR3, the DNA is TGTGCCAGCAGCTGGATCTCCTACGAGCAGTACTTC. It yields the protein CASSWISYEQYF.